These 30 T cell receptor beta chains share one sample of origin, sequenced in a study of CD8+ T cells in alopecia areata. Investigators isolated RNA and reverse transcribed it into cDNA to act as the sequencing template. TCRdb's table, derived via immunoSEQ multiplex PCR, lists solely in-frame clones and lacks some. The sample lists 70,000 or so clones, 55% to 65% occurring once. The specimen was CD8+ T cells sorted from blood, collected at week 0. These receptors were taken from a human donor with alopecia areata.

CDR3 protein: CASTTGDTQYF. CDR3 coding DNA: TGTGCCAGCACTACTGGAGATACGCAGTATTTT. V and J are TRBV28 and TRBJ2-3; unclear D gene. The CDR3 has 11 residues. Trimming shortened V by 7 bases and J by 5 bases, and 7 bases separated the two germline ends. Germline V gene lookup returns CDR1 MDHEN and CDR2 SYDVKM.

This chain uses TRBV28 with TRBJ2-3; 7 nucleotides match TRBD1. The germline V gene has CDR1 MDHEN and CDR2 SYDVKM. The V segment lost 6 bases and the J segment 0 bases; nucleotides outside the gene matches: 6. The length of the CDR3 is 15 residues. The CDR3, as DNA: TGTGCCAGCAGCCGGGACAGAACTAGCACAGATACGCAGTATTTT. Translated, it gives CASSRDRTSTDTQYF.

DNA for the CDR3: TGCAGCGTTGAAGAGACGGTTTACTATGGCTACACCTTC. Amino acid sequence: CSVEETVYYGYTF. The chain uses TRBV29-1 and TRBJ1-2; the D is unclear. CDR1 and CDR2 (germline): SQVTM, ANQGSEA. The CDR3 extends over 13 amino acids. V was shortened by 0 bases and J by 3 bases, with 8 bases between the two germline ends.

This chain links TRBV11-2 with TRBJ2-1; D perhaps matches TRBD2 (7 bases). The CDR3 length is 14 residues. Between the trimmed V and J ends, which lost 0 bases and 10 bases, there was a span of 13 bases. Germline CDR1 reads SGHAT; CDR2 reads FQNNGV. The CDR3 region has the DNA TGTGCCAGCAGCTTAGATCCCACGGGGGGCGAGCAGTTCTTC. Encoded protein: CASSLDPTGGEQFF.

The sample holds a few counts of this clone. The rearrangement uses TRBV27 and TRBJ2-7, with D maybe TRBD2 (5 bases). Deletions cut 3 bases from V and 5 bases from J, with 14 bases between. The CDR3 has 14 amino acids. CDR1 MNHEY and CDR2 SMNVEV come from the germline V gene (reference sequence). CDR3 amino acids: CASSFASIGHEQYF. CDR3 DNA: TGTGCCAGCAGTTTTGCTAGCATCGGCCACGAGCAGTACTTC.

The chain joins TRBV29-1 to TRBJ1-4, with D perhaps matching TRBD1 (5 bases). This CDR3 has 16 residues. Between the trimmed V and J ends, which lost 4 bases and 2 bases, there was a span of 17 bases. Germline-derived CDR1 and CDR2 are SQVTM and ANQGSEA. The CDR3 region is CSVATSRGVTNEKLFF. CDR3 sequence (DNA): TGCAGCGTTGCGACCTCCAGAGGGGTGACTAATGAAAAACTGTTTTTT.

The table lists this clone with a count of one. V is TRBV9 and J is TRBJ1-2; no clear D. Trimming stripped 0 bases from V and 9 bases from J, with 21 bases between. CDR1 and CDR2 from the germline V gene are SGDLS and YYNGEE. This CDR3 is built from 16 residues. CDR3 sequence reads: CASSVAIDSSVDRYTF. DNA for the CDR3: TGTGCCAGCAGCGTAGCGATCGATTCCAGTGTTGATCGCTACACCTTC.

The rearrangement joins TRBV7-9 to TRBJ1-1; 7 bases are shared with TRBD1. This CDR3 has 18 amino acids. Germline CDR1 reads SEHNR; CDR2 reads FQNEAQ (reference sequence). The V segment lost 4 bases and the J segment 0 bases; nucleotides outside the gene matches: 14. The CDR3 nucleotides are TGTGCCAGCAGCTCTTCTTTGGTTGGGACAGACATGAACACTGAAGCTTTCTTT. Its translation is CASSSSLVGTDMNTEAFF.

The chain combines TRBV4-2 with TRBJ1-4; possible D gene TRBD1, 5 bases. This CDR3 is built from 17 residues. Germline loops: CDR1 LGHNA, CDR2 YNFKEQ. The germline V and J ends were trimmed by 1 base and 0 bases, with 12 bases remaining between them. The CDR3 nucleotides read TGTGCCAGCAGCCAAGTGGTGACAGCTACAACTAATGAAAAACTGTTTTTT. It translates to CASSQVVTATTNEKLFF.

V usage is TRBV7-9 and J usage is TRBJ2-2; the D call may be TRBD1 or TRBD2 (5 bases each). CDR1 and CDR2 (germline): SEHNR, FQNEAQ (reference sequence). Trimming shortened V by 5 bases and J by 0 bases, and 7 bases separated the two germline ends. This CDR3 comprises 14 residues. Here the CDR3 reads CASSGGANTGELFF. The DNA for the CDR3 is TGTGCCAGCAGCGGGGGAGCGAACACCGGGGAGCTGTTTTTT.

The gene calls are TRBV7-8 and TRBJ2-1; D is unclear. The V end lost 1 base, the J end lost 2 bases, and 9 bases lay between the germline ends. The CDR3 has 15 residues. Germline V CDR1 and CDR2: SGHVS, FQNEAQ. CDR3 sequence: CASSLEAQPYNEQFF. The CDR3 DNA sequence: TGTGCCAGCAGCTTAGAGGCACAACCCTACAATGAGCAGTTCTTC. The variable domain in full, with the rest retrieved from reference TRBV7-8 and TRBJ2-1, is GAGVSQSPRYKVAKRGQDVALRCDPISGHVSLFWYQQALGQGPEFLTYFQNEAQLDKSGLPSDRFFAERPEGSVSTLKIQRTQQEDSAVYLCASSLEAQPYNEQFFGPGTRLTVL.

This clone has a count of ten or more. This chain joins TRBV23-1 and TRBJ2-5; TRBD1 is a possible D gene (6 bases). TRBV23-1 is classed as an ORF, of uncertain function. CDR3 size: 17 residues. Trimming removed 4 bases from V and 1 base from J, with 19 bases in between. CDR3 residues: CASSLNTYRDTQETQYF. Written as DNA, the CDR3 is TGCGCCAGCAGTCTAAACACCTACAGGGATACCCAAGAGACCCAGTACTTC.

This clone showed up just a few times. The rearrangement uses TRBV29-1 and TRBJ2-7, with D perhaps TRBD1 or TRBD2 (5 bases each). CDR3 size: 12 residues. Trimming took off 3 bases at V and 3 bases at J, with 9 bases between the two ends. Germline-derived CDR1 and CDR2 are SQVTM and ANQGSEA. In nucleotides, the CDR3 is TGCAGCGTTGAGGGAGACAGCTACGAGCAGTACTTC. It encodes CSVEGDSYEQYF.

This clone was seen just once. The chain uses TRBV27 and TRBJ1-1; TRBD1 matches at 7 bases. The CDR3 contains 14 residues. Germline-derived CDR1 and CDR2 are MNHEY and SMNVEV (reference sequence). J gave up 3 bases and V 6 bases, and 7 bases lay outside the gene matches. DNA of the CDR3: TGTGCCAGCAGATCCGGGACAGCTTACACTGAAGCTTTCTTT. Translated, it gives CASRSGTAYTEAFF.

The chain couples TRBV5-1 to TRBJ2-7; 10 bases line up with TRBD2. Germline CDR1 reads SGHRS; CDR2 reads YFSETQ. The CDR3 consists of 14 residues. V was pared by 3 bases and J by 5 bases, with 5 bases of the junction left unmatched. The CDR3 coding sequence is TGCGCCAGCAGCTGGGGACTAGCGACGGACGAGCAGTACTTC. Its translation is CASSWGLATDEQYF.

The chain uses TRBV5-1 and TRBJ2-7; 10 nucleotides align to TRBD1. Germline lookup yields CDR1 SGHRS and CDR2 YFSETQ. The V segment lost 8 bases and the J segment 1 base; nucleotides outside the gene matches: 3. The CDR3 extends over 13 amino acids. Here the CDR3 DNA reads TGCGCCAGTTCGGGACAGGGGTCCTACGAGCAGTACTTC. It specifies CASSGQGSYEQYF.

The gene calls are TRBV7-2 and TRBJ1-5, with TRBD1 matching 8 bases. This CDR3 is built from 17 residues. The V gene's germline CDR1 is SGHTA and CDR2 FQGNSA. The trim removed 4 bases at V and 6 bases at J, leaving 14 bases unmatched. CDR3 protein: CASSSNQGAGGGQPQHF. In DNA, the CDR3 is TGTGCCAGCAGCTCCAACCAGGGCGCAGGGGGCGGTCAGCCCCAGCATTTT.

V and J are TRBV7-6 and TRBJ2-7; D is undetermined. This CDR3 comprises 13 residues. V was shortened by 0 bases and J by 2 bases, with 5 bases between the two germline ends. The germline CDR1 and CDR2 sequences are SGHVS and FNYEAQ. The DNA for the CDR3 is TGTGCCAGCAGCTTAGCGGGCACCTACGAGCAGTACTTC. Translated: CASSLAGTYEQYF.

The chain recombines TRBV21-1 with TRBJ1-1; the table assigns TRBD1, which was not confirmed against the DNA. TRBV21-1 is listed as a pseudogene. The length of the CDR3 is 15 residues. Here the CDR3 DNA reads TGTGCCAGCAGCCCCCAACAGGGGGCAGGTACTGAAGCTTTCTTT. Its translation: CASSPQQGAGTEAFF.

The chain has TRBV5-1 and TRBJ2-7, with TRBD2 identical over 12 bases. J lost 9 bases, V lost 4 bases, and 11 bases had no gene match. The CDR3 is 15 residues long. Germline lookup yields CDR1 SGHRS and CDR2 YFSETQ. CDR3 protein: CASSDRTSGTARQYF. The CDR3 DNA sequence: TGCGCCAGCAGCGATAGGACTAGCGGGACGGCACGGCAGTACTTC.

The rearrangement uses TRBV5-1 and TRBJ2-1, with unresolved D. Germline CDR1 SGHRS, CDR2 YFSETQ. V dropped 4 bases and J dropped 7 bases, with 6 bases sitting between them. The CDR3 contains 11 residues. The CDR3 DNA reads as TGCGCCAGCAGCCAAAAGAATGAGCAGTTCTTC. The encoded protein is CASSQKNEQFF.

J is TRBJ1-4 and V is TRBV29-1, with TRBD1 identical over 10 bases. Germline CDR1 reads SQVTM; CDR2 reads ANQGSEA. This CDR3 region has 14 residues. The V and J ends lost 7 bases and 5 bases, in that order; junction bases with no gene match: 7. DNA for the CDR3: TGCAGCGCACTATCGGGACAGGGGAATGAAAAACTGTTTTTT. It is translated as CSALSGQGNEKLFF. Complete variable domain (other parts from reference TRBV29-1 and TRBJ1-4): SAVISQKPSRDICQRGTSLTIQCQVDSQVTMMFWYRQQPGQSLTLIATANQGSEATYESGFVIDKFPISRPNLTFSTLTVSNMSPEDSSIYLCSALSGQGNEKLFFGSGTQLSVL.

CDR3 in amino acids: CASSLGGLEAFF. The DNA for the CDR3 is TGTGCCAGCAGCTTGGGCGGCCTTGAAGCTTTCTTT. V usage is TRBV7-2 and J usage is TRBJ1-1; no firm D call. Germline CDR1 SGHTA, CDR2 FQGNSA. CDR3 size: 12 residues. The V end was cut by 3 bases, the J end by 7 bases, with 9 bases between.

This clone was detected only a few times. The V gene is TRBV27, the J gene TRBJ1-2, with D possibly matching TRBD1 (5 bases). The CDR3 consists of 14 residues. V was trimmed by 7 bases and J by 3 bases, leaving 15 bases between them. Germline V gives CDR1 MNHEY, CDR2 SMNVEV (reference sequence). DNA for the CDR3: TGTGCCAGCAAGGGCGCAGGGCAGTACTATGGCTACACCTTC. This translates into CASKGAGQYYGYTF.

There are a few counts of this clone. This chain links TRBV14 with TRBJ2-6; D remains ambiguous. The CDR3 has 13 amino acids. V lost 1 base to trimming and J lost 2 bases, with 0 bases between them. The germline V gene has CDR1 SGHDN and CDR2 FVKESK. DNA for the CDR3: TGTGCCAGCAGCCAAGCTGGGGCCAACGTCCTGACTTTC. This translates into CASSQAGANVLTF.

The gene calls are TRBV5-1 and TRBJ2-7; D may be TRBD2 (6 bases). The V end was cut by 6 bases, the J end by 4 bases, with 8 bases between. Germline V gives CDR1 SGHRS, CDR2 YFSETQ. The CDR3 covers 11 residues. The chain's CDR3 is CASTRGYEQYF. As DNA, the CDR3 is TGCGCCAGCACACGGGGGTACGAGCAGTACTTC.

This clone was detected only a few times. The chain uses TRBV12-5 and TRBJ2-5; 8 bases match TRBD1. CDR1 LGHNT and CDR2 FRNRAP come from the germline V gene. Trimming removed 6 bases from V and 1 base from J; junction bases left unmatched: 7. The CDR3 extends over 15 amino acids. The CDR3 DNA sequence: TGTGCTAGTGGAAGAATTGGGACAGGCCAAGAGACCCAGTACTTC. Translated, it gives CASGRIGTGQETQYF.

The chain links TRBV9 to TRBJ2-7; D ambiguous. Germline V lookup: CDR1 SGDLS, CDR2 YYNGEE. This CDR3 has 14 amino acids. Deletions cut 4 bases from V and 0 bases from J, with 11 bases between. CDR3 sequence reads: CASSPGYSSYEQYF. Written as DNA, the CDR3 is TGTGCCAGCAGCCCCGGTTACAGCTCCTACGAGCAGTACTTC.

DNA of the CDR3: TGCGCCAGCAGCTTGGTCGTGAACACTGAAGCTTTCTTT. Protein: CASSLVVNTEAFF. V gene TRBV5-1 combines with J gene TRBJ1-1; no clear D gene. This CDR3 region has 13 residues. The germline gives CDR1 SGHRS, CDR2 YFSETQ. The V end was cut by 0 bases, the J end by 0 bases, with 3 bases between.

The CDR3 reads CASSINRGNEQFF. DNA for the CDR3: TGTGCCAGTAGTATCAACAGAGGCAATGAGCAGTTCTTC. The J gene is TRBJ2-1, the V gene TRBV19; D is undetermined. CDR3 length equals 13 residues. V lost 3 bases and J lost 6, with 9 bases in between. CDR1 is LNHDA and CDR2 is SQIVND in the germline V gene (reference sequence).